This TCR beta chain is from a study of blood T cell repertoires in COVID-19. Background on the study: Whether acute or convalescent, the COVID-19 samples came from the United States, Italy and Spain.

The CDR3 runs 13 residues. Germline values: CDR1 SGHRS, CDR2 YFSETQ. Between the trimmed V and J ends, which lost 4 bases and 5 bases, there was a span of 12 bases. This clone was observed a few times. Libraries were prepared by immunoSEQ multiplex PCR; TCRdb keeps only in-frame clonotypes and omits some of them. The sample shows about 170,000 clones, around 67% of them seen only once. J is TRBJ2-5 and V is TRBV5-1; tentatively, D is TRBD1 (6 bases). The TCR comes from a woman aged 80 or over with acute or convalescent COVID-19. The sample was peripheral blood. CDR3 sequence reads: CASSPGGQETQYF. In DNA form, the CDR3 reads TGCGCCAGCAGCCCGGGCGGACAGGAGACCCAGTACTTC.